The TCR beta chain under discussion was sequenced for a study of T cell responses to AZD1222 COVID-19 vaccine. In the case of this clone: Its antigen is currently unknown.

Germline V gene data show CDR1 as MNHNY and CDR2 as SVGAGI (reference sequence). V was pared by 0 bases and J by 6 bases, with 12 bases between. The CDR3 is 15 amino acids. The table came from immunoSEQ multiplex PCR; TCRdb's copy has only in-frame clones and leaves some out. The table has over 80,000 clones, 91% seen once; the top ten hold around 8.6%. Study-level findings and limits: Baseline seropositivity characterized only a handful of AZD1222 recipients. Close to half of spike-specific TCRs reportedly recognize unmutated variant regions.

The origin of this receptor is an adult who received the AZD1222 COVID-19 vaccine. The J gene is TRBJ1-5, the V gene TRBV6-6, with a weak D call TRBD1 (6 bases). The sample consisted of peripheral blood, taken 28 days after the second AZD1222 dose. CDR3 in amino acids: CASSYSSGVFQPQHF. CDR3 in DNA: TGTGCCAGCAGTTACTCATCAGGGGTTTTTCAGCCCCAGCATTTT.